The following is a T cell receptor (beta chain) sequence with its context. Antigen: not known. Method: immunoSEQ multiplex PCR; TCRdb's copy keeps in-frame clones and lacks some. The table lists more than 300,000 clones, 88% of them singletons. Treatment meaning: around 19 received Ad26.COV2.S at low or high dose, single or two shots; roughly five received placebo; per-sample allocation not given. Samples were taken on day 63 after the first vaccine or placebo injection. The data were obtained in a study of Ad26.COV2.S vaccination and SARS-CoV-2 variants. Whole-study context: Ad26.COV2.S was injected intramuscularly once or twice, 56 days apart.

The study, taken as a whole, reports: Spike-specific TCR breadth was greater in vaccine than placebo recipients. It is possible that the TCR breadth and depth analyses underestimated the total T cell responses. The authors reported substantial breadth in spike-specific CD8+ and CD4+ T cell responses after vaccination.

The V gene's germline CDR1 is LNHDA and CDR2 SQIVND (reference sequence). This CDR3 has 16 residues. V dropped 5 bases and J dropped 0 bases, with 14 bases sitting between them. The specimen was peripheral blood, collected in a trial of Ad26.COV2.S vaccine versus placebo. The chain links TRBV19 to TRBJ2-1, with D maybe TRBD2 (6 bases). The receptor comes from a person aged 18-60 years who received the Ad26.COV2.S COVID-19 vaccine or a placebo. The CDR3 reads CASSLEGSSSYNEQFF. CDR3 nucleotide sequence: TGTGCCAGTAGTTTGGAGGGGTCGAGCTCCTACAATGAGCAGTTCTTC.